This is a list of T cell receptor beta chains from one sample in a study of cytomegalovirus exposure and HLA in healthy donors. Libraries were prepared by immunoSEQ multiplex PCR; TCRdb keeps only in-frame clonotypes and omits some of them. The repertoire holds 57,000 or so clones, with over 70% as singletons. The sample was PBMCs. These TCRs come from a middle-aged man in good health and CMV-seropositive. CDR3s include the opening cysteine and the closing phenylalanine or tryptophan. A D gene is named only where the DNA matches it firmly. A clone size is listed for some rows: how often the clone was seen (once, few, many), or a class if it is expanded.

TRBJ2-3	.	TRBD1	TRBV2	TGTGCCAGCTACCGGGACAGGGGAACAGATACGCAGTATTTT	CASYRDRGTDTQYF
TRBJ2-1	.	TRBD1	TRBV6-5	TGTGCCAGCAACCCGGGACAGTCCTACAATGAGCAGTTCTTC	CASNPGQSYNEQFF
TRBJ2-5	.	.	TRBV27	TGTGCCAGCAGTTTGAGTCAGGTCTATGAGACCCAGTACTTC	CASSLSQVYETQYF
TRBJ1-5	.	TRBD1	TRBV6-5	TGTGCCAGCAGTGGGACAGGGGGCAATCAGCCCCAGCATTTT	CASSGTGGNQPQHF
TRBJ1-2	.	.	TRBV5-1	TGCGCCAGCAGCTTGGATGGACAGCAACCGTACTATGGCTACACCTTC	CASSLDGQQPYYGYTF
TRBJ1-2	.	TRBD1	TRBV29-1	TGCAGCGCTGACCCAGGGGGCGGCTACACCTTC	CSADPGGGYTF
TRBJ2-1	.	TRBD2	TRBV7-9	TGTGCCAGCAGCTCAAGCGGGGGGGGGAACAATGAGCAGTTCTTC	CASSSSGGGNNEQFF
TRBJ2-3	.	TRBD2	TRBV9	TGTGCCAGCGGGGCTAGCGGATCCACAGATACGCAGTATTTT	CASGASGSTDTQYF
TRBJ2-7	.	TRBD1	TRBV28	TGTGCCAGCAGTTCTCCAAGGGACAGGGGGAGCTCCTACGAGCAGTACTTC	CASSSPRDRGSSYEQYF
TRBJ2-5	.	.	TRBV4-1	TGCGCCAGCAGCCAAGGTGCTCGGGGTGTTGTGGAGACCCAGTACTTC	CASSQGARGVVETQYF
TRBJ2-7	once	TRBD1	TRBV7-2	TGTGCCAGCAGCTTAGGAGGGGGCGCCCCCTACGAGCAGTACTTC	CASSLGGGAPYEQYF
TRBJ2-7	.	TRBD2	TRBV6-6	TGTGCCAGCAGTTACTCCAGACTAGCGGGAGAAGGAGGGTACTTC	CASSYSRLAGEGGYF
TRBJ2-5	.	.	TRBV27	TGTGCCAGCAGTCAGGGGCCAGGGCGGGAGACCCAGTACTTC	CASSQGPGRETQYF
TRBJ1-1	.	.	TRBV6-6	TGTGCCAGCAGTTATGGATTTGGGGGAGGAGCTGAAGCTTTCTTT	CASSYGFGGGAEAFF
TRBJ2-7	once	TRBD2	TRBV5-1	TGCGCCAGCAGGGAGGGACTAGCGGGAACCTACGAGCAGTACTTC	CASREGLAGTYEQYF
TRBJ2-7	.	TRBD2	TRBV7-3	TGTGCCAGCAGCGGAATAATGGGGGGGGCTAGCGGGTTGAGCTCCTACGAGCAGTACTTC	CASSGIMGGASGLSSYEQYF
TRBJ2-5	few	.	TRBV5-1	TGCGCCAGCAGCTTAGGAGATAACCAAGAGACCCAGTACTTC	CASSLGDNQETQYF
TRBJ1-5	.	TRBD1	TRBV2	TGTGCCAGCAGTCCGGGACAGGGCAATCAGCCCCAGCATTTT	CASSPGQGNQPQHF
TRBJ2-1	.	.	TRBV25-1	TGTGCCAGCAGTGAAGAGCAACAGCAGTTCTTC	CASSEEQQQFF
TRBJ2-2	.	.	TRBV11-3	TGTGCCAGCAGCTTACTGGCGGGCACCGGGGAGCTGTTTTTT	CASSLLAGTGELFF
TRBJ2-2	once	.	TRBV10-3	TGTGCCAGCAGAAAGCGTTCATACACCGGGGAGCTGTTTTTT	CASRKRSYTGELFF
TRBJ2-3	.	TRBD2	TRBV9	TGTGCCAGCAGCGTAGCCCGAGCGGGAACAGATACGCAGTATTTT	CASSVARAGTDTQYF
TRBJ2-5	.	TRBD2	TRBV5-1	TGCGCCAGCAGCTTCCAGACTAGCGGAGGGCAAGAGACCCAGTACTTC	CASSFQTSGGQETQYF
TRBJ2-3	medium-sized	TRBD2	TRBV9	TGTGCCAGCAGCGTTTTAGCGGGGCCCACAGATACGCAGTATTTT	CASSVLAGPTDTQYF
TRBJ2-7	.	TRBD1	TRBV5-5	TGTGCCAGCAGCTTGGTGCCAGGGGGCTCCTACGAGCAGTACTTC	CASSLVPGGSYEQYF
TRBJ1-5	.	.	TRBV10-3	TGTGCCATCAGAGACAATGGGCCCCAGCATTTT	CAIRDNGPQHF
TRBJ2-7	.	.	TRBV5-1	TGCGCCAGCAGCTTGGTGGCAGGGGTTAACGAGCAGTACTTC	CASSLVAGVNEQYF
TRBJ1-5	.	TRBD1	TRBV7-9	TGTGCCAGCAGCCCTACGGAGACAGGGGGGGAGCCCCAGCATTTT	CASSPTETGGEPQHF
TRBJ1-1	.	.	TRBV6-5	TGTGCCAGCAGTCCGATAATCAGGGATGTAGAAGCTTTCTTT	CASSPIIRDVEAFF
TRBJ1-3	.	.	TRBV4-1	TGCGCCAGCAGCCAAACAGGCCCTAGAAACACCATATATTTT	CASSQTGPRNTIYF
TRBJ2-1	.	TRBD1	TRBV5-4	TGTGCCAGCAGCCACGGACAGGGGCGAGACAATGAGCAGTTCTTC	CASSHGQGRDNEQFF
TRBJ2-3	.	.	TRBV7-9	TGTGCCAGCACCTCCGCTGGGGGGAGTGGAGATACGCAGTATTTT	CASTSAGGSGDTQYF
TRBJ1-3	.	TRBD1	TRBV7-9	TGTGCCAGCAGCTTCCGTACGACAGGGTCAAGAAACACCATATATTTT	CASSFRTTGSRNTIYF
TRBJ2-3	.	TRBD2	TRBV9	TGTGCCAGCAATGGGCGGGAGGGAACAGATACGCAGTATTTT	CASNGREGTDTQYF
TRBJ2-7	few	TRBD2	TRBV2	TGTGCCAGCCGGGAGGGGGGCTCCTACGAGCAGTACTTC	CASREGGSYEQYF
TRBJ1-6	.	.	TRBV11-2	TGTGCCAGCACCTCGTCGGCAGTAGCGGGGTCACCCCTCCACTTT	CASTSSAVAGSPLHF
TRBJ2-1	few	.	TRBV12-5	TGTGCTAGTGGTTTTAATAGCGAGCAGTTCTTC	CASGFNSEQFF
TRBJ2-7	.	TRBD2	TRBV28	TGTGCCAGCGCCACCGTTAGCGGGAGGGCCGAGCAGTACTTC	CASATVSGRAEQYF
TRBJ2-1	.	TRBD2	TRBV7-9	TGTGCCAGCAGCCCTGGCGGGGGAACCTACAATGAGCAGTTCTTC	CASSPGGGTYNEQFF
TRBJ2-7	few	.	TRBV28	TGTGCCAGCAGTTTTGTCGGGGACGAGCAGTACTTC	CASSFVGDEQYF
TRBJ1-4	few	TRBD1	TRBV4-3	TGCGCCAGCAGCCAAGAGGGGACAGGAATTGTGAATGAAAAACTGTTTTTT	CASSQEGTGIVNEKLFF
TRBJ1-6	.	TRBD1	TRBV7-9	TGTGCCAGCAGCCCGGGACAGACCAATTCACCCCTCCACTTT	CASSPGQTNSPLHF
TRBJ1-5	.	.	TRBV7-6	TGTGCCAGCAGCCGCTCGGGGGGAGATCAGCCCCAGCATTTT	CASSRSGGDQPQHF
TRBJ1-1	.	.	TRBV6-1	TGTGCCAGCAGTGCATCGGCAGGGCTGATGGCTGAAGCTTTCTTT	CASSASAGLMAEAFF
TRBJ2-3	few	.	TRBV18	TGTGCCAGCTCACCATCCAAGACTAGCACAGATACGCAGTATTTT	CASSPSKTSTDTQYF
TRBJ2-3	.	.	TRBV5-1	TGCGCCAGCAGCGCGACACTAGCAGATACGCAGTATTTT	CASSATLADTQYF
TRBJ2-1	.	TRBD2	TRBV11-3	TGTGCCAGCAGCTCAAGACTAGCGGGGAATGAGCAGTTCTTC	CASSSRLAGNEQFF
TRBJ1-5	.	TRBD1	TRBV6-5	TGTGCCAGCAGCCCCAGGACAGGGCGACTTCAGCCCCAGCATTTT	CASSPRTGRLQPQHF
TRBJ1-2	.	.	TRBV5-1	TGCGCCAGCAGCTTCGACAGTTTCTATGGCTACACCTTC	CASSFDSFYGYTF
TRBJ2-7	.	TRBD2	TRBV18	TGTGCCAGCTCAGAAAAAGCGGGAGGGCCCTACGAGCAGTACTTC	CASSEKAGGPYEQYF
TRBJ2-3	once	TRBD2	TRBV9	TGTGCCAGCAGCACAACTCTAGCGGGGTGGGCAGATACGCAGTATTTT	CASSTTLAGWADTQYF